This T cell receptor (beta chain) was found in a study of blood T cell repertoires in COVID-19. Background on the study: Collection of acute and convalescent COVID-19 samples took place in the United States, Italy and Spain. Sources were T cells, B-cell-depleted T cells, or PBMCs; the material itself was cDNA or gDNA.

Points on this clone: At the DNA level, this CDR3 is encoded by other sequences in the same sample as well.

V was cut by 2 bases and J by 4 bases, with 6 bases left in between. This CDR3 region has 14 residues. Germline-derived CDR1 and CDR2 are MDHEN and SYDVKM. As originally analysed: Quantification of nucleated cells was approximated via reference gene primer amplification. Clones were read by immunoSEQ multiplex PCR, and TCRdb kept only the in-frame ones, dropping some. V, J and clone size were drawn from that table, and D and trimming were deduced from the DNA. Here the sample spans 85,000 to 100,000 clones, 86% being singletons. The J gene is TRBJ1-6, the V gene TRBV28, with D perhaps matching TRBD1 (5 bases). Sample: peripheral blood. This receptor was identified in a man in his fifties or sixties with active or convalescent COVID-19. The CDR3 coding sequence is TGTGCCAGCAGTTTAAGACAGTATAATTCACCCCTCCACTTT. Protein sequence: CASSLRQYNSPLHF.